Below, 21 T cell receptor beta chains from the same sample are listed, as sequenced in a study of blood T cell repertoires in COVID-19. Produced via immunoSEQ multiplex PCR; TCRdb's table is partial and in-frame only. The table lists some 300,000 clones, nearly 90% of them singletons, with about 1% in the top ten. The sequenced sample was PBMCs or T cells enriched from blood (not recorded which). Every receptor here comes from a woman in her thirties who had recovered from COVID-19.

The rearrangement links TRBV4-1 to TRBJ2-7; perhaps TRBD2 as D (5 bases). Germline CDR1 reads MGHRA; CDR2 reads YSYEKL. With 0 bases removed from V and 7 bases from J, the gap between germline ends came to 10 bases. The CDR3 spans 13 residues. CDR3 nucleotides: TGCGCCAGCAGCCAAGACGGGAACCCAGAGCAGTACTTC. Amino acid sequence: CASSQDGNPEQYF.

The chain carries TRBV7-9 and TRBJ1-3; TRBD1 agrees at 9 bases. The CDR3 totals 15 residues. The V and J ends lost 4 bases and 4 bases, in that order; junction bases with no gene match: 5. CDR1 is SEHNR and CDR2 is FQNEAQ in the germline V gene (reference sequence). The DNA for the CDR3 is TGTGCCAGCAGCTCACAGGGGGCAAGGGGAAACACCATATATTTT. The encoded protein is CASSSQGARGNTIYF.

The chain carries TRBV29-1 and TRBJ1-2, with D possibly TRBD1 on 5 matching bases. The CDR3 contains 15 residues. V lost 0 bases to trimming and J lost 1 base, with 12 bases between them. Germline V gene lookup returns CDR1 SQVTM and CDR2 ANQGSEA. The CDR3 sequence: CSVEDDKGFNYGYTF. In DNA, the CDR3 is TGCAGCGTTGAAGACGACAAGGGGTTTAACTATGGCTACACCTTC.

This clone was counted only a few times. The chain joins TRBV27 to TRBJ1-1; D ambiguous. Between the trimmed V and J ends, which lost 4 bases and 1 base, there was a span of 7 bases. Germline assignment: CDR1 MNHEY and CDR2 SMNVEV (reference sequence). The CDR3 loop spans 13 amino acids. CDR3: CASSSTRNTEAFF. The CDR3 DNA is TGTGCCAGCAGTTCGACAAGGAACACTGAAGCTTTCTTT.

This clone appeared a single time. This chain uses TRBV14 with TRBJ1-2; D is undetermined. This CDR3 contains 14 residues. The germline gives CDR1 SGHDN, CDR2 FVKESK. V lost 4 bases and J lost 7, with 16 bases in between. The CDR3 DNA reads as TGTGCCAGCAGCCCCGTCCCGATTCCCGGTGGCTACACCTTC. Translated: CASSPVPIPGGYTF.

This rearrangement joins TRBV2 to TRBJ2-2; TRBD1 matches at 8 bases. The trim removed 4 bases at V and 7 bases at J, leaving 5 bases unmatched. Germline V gene sequence: CDR1 SNHLY, CDR2 FYNNEI. The CDR3 spans 14 residues. DNA of the CDR3: TGTGCCAGCAGTGCGGACAGGGCAGTCGGGGAGCTGTTTTTT. Amino acid sequence: CASSADRAVGELFF.

This clone has just a few counts. V is TRBV13 and J is TRBJ2-7, with TRBD2 matching over 10 bases. CDR3 length: 20 amino acids. V dropped 5 bases and J dropped 0; count of bases not matched to a gene: 19. Germline-derived CDR1 and CDR2 are PRHDT and FYEKMQ (reference sequence). The CDR3 protein is CASSNAATDWASGSSYEQYF. The CDR3 DNA sequence: TGTGCCAGCAGCAACGCGGCGACCGACTGGGCTAGCGGGAGCTCCTACGAGCAGTACTTC.

The gene calls are TRBV21-1 and TRBJ2-1; the D call TRBD1 from the table was never checked on the DNA. TRBV21-1 is an annotated pseudogene. This CDR3 is built from 14 residues. The CDR3 DNA reads as TGTGCCAGCAGCAGAGTACAGGGTTCCAATGAGCAGTTCTTC. Residues: CASSRVQGSNEQFF.

V usage is TRBV28 and J usage is TRBJ1-4; D not resolved. The ends were cut back, 3 bases at V and 5 bases at J, with 4 bases in the middle. Germline V gene data show CDR1 as MDHEN and CDR2 as SYDVKM. The CDR3 contains 12 residues. The CDR3: CASSFKNEKLFF. CDR3 sequence (DNA): TGTGCCAGCAGTTTTAAAAATGAAAAACTGTTTTTT.

The gene calls are TRBV11-2 and TRBJ1-1; 7 bases map to TRBD1. Germline trimming cut 3 bases from V and 10 bases from J; bases unmatched to any gene: 11. Germline V gives CDR1 SGHAT, CDR2 FQNNGV. CDR3 length: 14 amino acids. This chain's CDR3 is CASSLGIMTGRAFF. DNA for the CDR3: TGTGCCAGCAGCTTGGGGATCATGACAGGGCGAGCTTTCTTT. Full variable domain (missing parts from reference TRBV11-2 and TRBJ1-1): EAGVAQSPRYKIIEKRQSVAFWCNPISGHATLYWYQQILGQGPKLLIQFQNNGVVDDSQLPKDRFSAERLKGVDSTLKIQPAKLEDSAVYLCASSLGIMTGRAFFGQGTRLTVV.

The CDR3 sequence: CASSPSITGSYTEAFF. Written as DNA, the CDR3 is TGTGCCAGCAGCCCAAGTATAACAGGGTCGTACACTGAAGCTTTCTTT. The V and J genes are TRBV7-8 and TRBJ1-1; weak D call: TRBD1 (6 bases). V dropped 5 bases and J dropped 3 bases, with 19 bases sitting between them. CDR1 and CDR2 (germline): SGHVS, FQNEAQ. This CDR3 comprises 16 residues.

This rearrangement joins TRBV28 to TRBJ2-7, with 7 positions matching TRBD1. The germline V gene has CDR1 MDHEN and CDR2 SYDVKM. V lost 5 bases to trimming and J lost 1 base; unmatched junction nucleotides: 2. The CDR3 extends over 13 amino acids. CDR3 residues: CASSGTVSYEQYF. In nucleotides, the CDR3 is TGTGCCAGCAGTGGGACAGTTTCCTACGAGCAGTACTTC. The variable domain in full, with the rest retrieved from reference TRBV28 and TRBJ2-7, is DVKVTQSSRYLVKRTGEKVFLECVQDMDHENMFWYRQDPGLGLRLIYFSYDVKMKEKGDIPEGYSVSREKKERFSLILESASTNQTSMYLCASSGTVSYEQYFGPGTRLTVT.

In regard to this clone: One junction end disagrees with the germline gene, perhaps due to a read error. The chain recombines TRBV18 with TRBJ2-3; 7 nucleotides match TRBD2. The CDR3 covers 16 residues. CDR1 KGHSH and CDR2 LQKENI come from the germline V gene. CDR3 DNA: TGTGCCAGCTCCCCACTAGCCGGGGGGAATAGGGATACGCAGTATTTT. Protein sequence: CASSPLAGGNRDTQYF.

V and J are TRBV7-3 and TRBJ2-3; 13 nucleotides align to TRBD2. The trim removed 2 bases at V and 2 bases at J, leaving 4 bases unmatched. Per the germline V gene, CDR1 is SGHTA and CDR2 is FQGTGA. The CDR3 consists of 17 residues. DNA for the CDR3: TGTGCCAGCAGCTTATGGGGACTAGCGGGGACCACAGATACGCAGTATTTT. Its protein is CASSLWGLAGTTDTQYF.

This chain connects TRBV5-4 to TRBJ1-2, with a tentative D call TRBD1 (5 bases). This CDR3 region has 15 residues. Trimming shortened V by 4 bases and J by 4 bases, and 17 bases separated the two germline ends. CDR1 is SGHNT, CDR2 YYREEE, per germline (reference sequence). CDR3 region: CASSMGQGRSYGYTF. DNA for the CDR3: TGTGCCAGCAGCATGGGGCAGGGAAGGTCCTATGGCTACACCTTC.

The table lists this clone with a count of one. V gene TRBV7-9 combines with J gene TRBJ1-2, with D perhaps TRBD1 (6 bases). Germline V lookup: CDR1 SEHNR, CDR2 FQNEAQ (reference sequence). This CDR3 comprises 13 residues. V lost 5 bases and J lost 8, with 15 bases in between. The CDR3 region is CASSKAGARGYTF. The DNA of the CDR3 is TGTGCCAGCAGCAAAGCGGGGGCGCGGGGCTACACCTTC.

The chain carries TRBV5-1 and TRBJ2-1, with unresolved D. CDR1 is SGHRS and CDR2 is YFSETQ in the germline V gene. This CDR3 contains 12 residues. V lost 4 bases, J lost 9 bases, and 11 bases lay in between. The CDR3 bases are TGCGCCAGCAGCCTGGTATCCGGTGAGCAGTTCTTC. It yields the protein CASSLVSGEQFF.

The J gene is TRBJ2-2, the V gene TRBV29-1; 7 bases align to TRBD1. V was clipped by 7 bases and J by 3 bases; unmatched bases: 14. The V gene's germline CDR1 is SQVTM and CDR2 ANQGSEA. This CDR3 has 16 amino acids. The DNA of the CDR3 is TGCAGCGGTTGGGGAAGGGGGCAGGGCGACACCGGGGAGCTGTTTTTT. Translated, it gives CSGWGRGQGDTGELFF.

This chain links TRBV11-3 with TRBJ2-1; 8 positions match TRBD2. V was pared by 0 bases and J by 2 bases, with 6 bases of the junction left unmatched. The CDR3 spans 17 residues. From germline, CDR1 is SGHNT and CDR2 YENEEA. CDR3 sequence reads: CASSLDLGGGTYNEQFF. CDR3 nucleotide sequence: TGTGCCAGCAGCTTAGATCTGGGCGGGGGGACCTACAATGAGCAGTTCTTC.

This chain links TRBV30 with TRBJ2-1; D perhaps matches TRBD2 (6 bases). Trimming shortened V by 1 base and J by 5 bases, and 12 bases separated the two germline ends. The CDR3 covers 14 residues. Germline V gene sequence: CDR1 GTSNPN, CDR2 SVGIG (reference sequence). The CDR3 sequence: CAWSGGTLNNEQFF. As DNA, the CDR3 is TGTGCCTGGAGTGGCGGGACCCTAAACAATGAGCAGTTCTTC.

This clone was seen once. The J gene is TRBJ2-3, the V gene TRBV5-1; TRBD1 agrees at 12 bases. The length of the CDR3 is 17 residues. CDR1 is SGHRS and CDR2 is YFSETQ in the germline V gene. Unmatched junction bases numbered 10, after V lost 4 bases and J lost 4 bases. CDR3 DNA: TGCGCCAGCAGCACGGGACAGGGGGCGGACTCTGCAGATACGCAGTATTTT. Translated, it gives CASSTGQGADSADTQYF.